This T cell receptor (beta chain) was captured in a study of T-cell memory formation after mild COVID-19 (dated by TCRdb to the early 2020s). Turning to the overall study: TCR sequence clusters from the two donors were largely donor specific. Two young, previously healthy adult volunteers made up the cohort, one male and one female. T-cell clones expanding and contracting after mild COVID-19 in a couple of donors were tracked by longitudinal TCRalpha and TCRbeta repertoire sequencing. Study-wide conclusions, independent of this receptor: Balanced CD4/CD8 phenotypes were observed for clones contracting from day 15 to 85, whereas a bias towards CD4+ was observed for a second wave of clones expanding from day 15 to 37. Contracting CD4+ clones turned up mainly in the CM and EM memory subsets, whereas EMRA was where CD8+ clones were enriched. Only two mild cases were covered by the study, and larger cohorts that include severe cases with pre-infection samples were considered necessary. Some responding clones were detected in pre-infection memory, which suggested that pre-existing cross-reactive memory T cells had joined the SARS-CoV-2 response. Whether the second-wave clones peaking on day 37 were SARS-CoV-2 specific was not confirmed.

PBMCs were isolated by Ficoll-Paque density gradient centrifugation. The table lists this clonotype with a few counts. Its antigen target is currently unknown. One base away there is no much larger clone; base qualities are not given. The CDR3 contains 14 residues, cysteine and phenylalanine counted. Just CDR3 DNA is preserved here, 42 bases in frame from base 1. Looking up the germline V gene (reference sequence) yields CDR1 MNHNY and CDR2 SVGAGI. V has 8 bases trimmed and J has 3 bases trimmed; junction bases matching no gene number 10. These reads were obtained on an Illumina NovaSeq 6000. TCRalpha and TCRbeta cDNA libraries were constructed by 5'RACE with constant-segment primers, with sample barcodes and unique molecular identifiers being introduced. RNA was extracted from every sample with Trizol reagent. Amplification of the libraries took two PCR steps, and the second step added a second sample barcode plus Illumina TruSeq adapters. Sequencing of the libraries was done on an Illumina NovaSeq, producing 2 x 150 bp paired-end reads. For the original study's pipeline: Demultiplexing of reads and collapsing into UMI-guided consensus sequences were performed with migec v1.2.7. With mixcr v2.1.11, UMI consensuses were aligned to TRA and TRB V and J templates and assembled into clonotypes. A clonotype was counted as expanded or contracted only if both edgeR and NoisET called the change significant, with noise models trained on biological replicates. edgeR calls used a false discovery rate-adjusted p below 0.01 and a log2 fold-change threshold of 1. As an exploratory analysis of dynamics, PCA with hierarchical clustering was applied to max-normalized trajectories of the 1000 most abundant clonotypes. Each responding clone was given a CD4 or CD8 phenotype based on the CD4+ and CD8+ repertoires, which had been sequenced separately. TCRdb reprocessing: public reads trimmed at Q25 with fastp, clones called with MiXCR, in-frame beta chains kept. Merged by CDR3 protein, the rows form single entries marked with the most common genes and DNA. These V and J calls are TCRdb output, not the study's own analysis. This sample holds 390,000 or so distinct CDR3 sequences; approximately 15% were observed only once. The top ten hold around a fifth of the sample.

The rearrangement joined TRBV6-6 to TRBJ2-7, with TRBD1 identical over 7 junction bases. The specimen was PBMCs or a T cell subset sorted from them (not recorded which). This TCR was recovered from a man aged 18-30 years who had mild COVID-19 (a few samples of this study predate the infection). The sample titles of this study are shuffled in the database, so cell type and time point are left out; the donor was told from shared clones. CDR3 loop: CASLPGTALYEQYF. The base sequence is TGTGCCAGCCTCCCCGGGACAGCACTCTACGAGCAGTACTTC.